This section outlines one T cell receptor (beta chain) sequence together with its context. These data originate in a study of blood T cell repertoires in COVID-19. Study overall: Samples taken during acute and convalescent COVID-19 were collected in the United States, Italy and Spain. T cells, B-cell-depleted T cells, or PBMCs supplied cDNA or gDNA.

The CDR3 extends over 15 amino acids. The junction had 5 bases not matched to a gene; V was cut back by 0 bases and J by 9 bases. Per germline, CDR1 LGHNA and CDR2 YNFKEQ. Methods used by the authors: Cell counts per sample came from amplifying reference gene primers. Clones were sequenced by immunoSEQ multiplex PCR, and TCRdb holds only the in-frame ones, with some missing. D and trimming were read from the DNA, whereas the V and J calls and clone size are those reported in that table. The sample includes over 70,000 clones, approximately 78% seen only once; the top ten take about 10%. V and J are TRBV4-2 and TRBJ1-5, with 10 bases aligning to TRBD1. The sample was peripheral blood. The receptor was isolated from a man in his sixties with acute or convalescent COVID-19. CDR3 sequence reads: CASSQEGTGEWPQHF. The CDR3 DNA reads TGTGCCAGCAGCCAAGAAGGGACAGGGGAATGGCCCCAGCATTTT.